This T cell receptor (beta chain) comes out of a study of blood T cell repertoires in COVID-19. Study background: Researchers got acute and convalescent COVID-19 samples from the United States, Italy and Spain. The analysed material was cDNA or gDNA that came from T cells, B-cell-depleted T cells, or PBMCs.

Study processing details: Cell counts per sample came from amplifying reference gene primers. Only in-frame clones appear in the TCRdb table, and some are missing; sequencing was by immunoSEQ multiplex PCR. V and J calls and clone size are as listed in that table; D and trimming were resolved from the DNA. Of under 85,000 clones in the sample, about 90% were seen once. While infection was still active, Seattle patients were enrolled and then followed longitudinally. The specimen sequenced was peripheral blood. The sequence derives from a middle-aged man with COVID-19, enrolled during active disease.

The CDR3 bases are TGCGCCAGCAGTGAACTAGCGGGGGATAACTACGAGCAGTACTTC. This gives the protein CASSELAGDNYEQYF. The chain has TRBV10-2 and TRBJ2-7, with TRBD2 matching 11 bases. With 3 bases clipped from V and 3 bases from J, the junction kept 4 bases outside the gene matches. There are 15 residues in the CDR3. The germline gives CDR1 WSHSY, CDR2 SAAADI.